By sample share, the clone carrying this T cell receptor beta chain is medium-sized. This CDR3 is 17 amino acids long. Per the germline V gene, CDR1 is MNHEY and CDR2 is SVGEGT. V was trimmed by 3 bases and J by 5 bases, leaving 22 bases between them. These data originate in a study of control samples from healthy donors and cancer patients. Using immunoSEQ multiplex PCR, the repertoire was profiled, and TCRdb retains in-frame clones only, with some absent. The table includes about 46,000 clones, more than 70% detected once. Sequenced sample: PBMCs. The chain is built from TRBV6-2 or TRBV6-3 and TRBJ2-5; no reliable D call. The receptor was isolated from a man aged 50 to 60 with head and neck cancer. The CDR3 nucleotides are TGTGCCAGCAGTTATTACGCGGATAGATCTCATGAGGAGACCCAGTACTTC. Its translation is CASSYYADRSHEETQYF.